What follows describes a single TCR beta chain. This CDR3 is 15 amino acids long. Germline V gene data show CDR1 as SNHLY and CDR2 as FYNNEI. The germline V and J ends were trimmed by 2 bases and 8 bases, with 16 bases remaining between them. This record belongs to a study of blood T cell repertoires in COVID-19. Sequencing used immunoSEQ multiplex PCR; TCRdb keeps in-frame clones, though not all of them. This sample yields 50,000 to 65,000 clones, of which roughly 89% are seen a single time; roughly 5.3% belongs to the top ten. Sequencing input: peripheral blood. This TCR was recovered from a man in his 60s with active COVID-19. The chain combines TRBV2 with TRBJ2-1; no clear D. Here the CDR3 reads CASSELDRVRDEQFF. CDR3 DNA sequence: TGTGCCAGCAGTGAATTAGATAGAGTCCGGGATGAGCAGTTCTTC.